Sequencing of this TCR beta chain was carried out in a study of blood T cell repertoires in COVID-19. Whole-study context: Some COVID-19 samples were acute and others convalescent; all came from the United States, Italy and Spain. T cells, B-cell-depleted T cells, or PBMCs provided the cDNA or gDNA that served as material.

Authors' data handling: Estimation of nucleated cell counts relied on the amplification of reference gene primers. Data came from immunoSEQ multiplex PCR; TCRdb stores just in-frame clones and leaves some out. That table furnishes V, J and clone size, whereas the DNA furnished D and trimming. The repertoire holds 150,000 to 200,000 clones, with approximately 74% as singletons. J lost 3 bases, V lost 1 base, and 5 bases had no gene match. This CDR3 comprises 16 residues. CDR1 and CDR2 from the germline V gene are MDHEN and SYDVKM. The V call is TRBV28, the J call TRBJ2-2; 7 bases match TRBD2. Sequencing was performed on peripheral blood. The clonotype was recovered from a woman of 80 years or more with acute or convalescent COVID-19. The CDR3 spells CASSLSTSAYTGELFF. Here the CDR3 DNA reads TGTGCCAGCAGTTTATCCACTAGCGCCTACACCGGGGAGCTGTTTTTT. The full variable domain, its missing parts supplied by reference TRBV28 and TRBJ2-2, is DVKVTQSSRYLVKRTGEKVFLECVQDMDHENMFWYRQDPGLGLRLIYFSYDVKMKEKGDIPEGYSVSREKKERFSLILESASTNQTSMYLCASSLSTSAYTGELFFGEGSRLTVL.